Below, 25 T cell receptor beta chains from the same sample are listed, as sequenced in a study of blood T cell repertoires in COVID-19. Profiled with immunoSEQ multiplex PCR; TCRdb holds only in-frame clones, not every one. The sample holds some 200,000 clones, approximately 87% seen once. The source material was peripheral blood. These receptors came from a woman between 18 and 30 years old who had recovered from COVID-19.

The rearrangement joins TRBV3-1 (or the pseudogene TRBV3-2) to TRBJ1-1, with D possibly matching TRBD1 (5 bases). The CDR3 extends over 15 amino acids. Germline V gene sequence: CDR1 LGHDT, CDR2 YNNKEL (reference sequence). The V gene lost 4 bases and the J gene lost 3 bases, with 15 bases spanning the gap. The CDR3 nucleotides are TGTGCCAGCAGCCCCCGATTGGGAGGGGACACTGAAGCTTTCTTT. Its translation is CASSPRLGGDTEAFF.

CDR3 sequence: CASSLGTSGRAKETQYF. The CDR3 nucleotides are TGCGCCAGCAGCTTAGGGACTAGCGGGAGGGCGAAAGAGACCCAGTACTTC. V gene TRBV5-1 combines with J gene TRBJ2-5; 16 bases line up with TRBD2. CDR1 and CDR2 from the germline V gene are SGHRS and YFSETQ. The CDR3 spans 17 residues. J lost 3 bases, V lost 2 bases, and 4 bases had no gene match.

The chain carries TRBV11-3 and TRBJ1-1; D is possibly TRBD1 (5 bases). Per the germline V gene, CDR1 is SGHNT and CDR2 is YENEEA. The germline V and J ends were trimmed by 4 bases and 6 bases, with 15 bases remaining between them. CDR3 length equals 14 residues. CDR3 DNA sequence: TGTGCCAGCAGCTCAGGGTATTTAGAATCTGAAGCTTTCTTT. It yields the protein CASSSGYLESEAFF. Full variable domain (outside the CDR3, taken from reference TRBV11-3 and TRBJ1-1): EAGVVQSPRYKIIEKKQPVAFWCNPISGHNTLYWYLQNLGQGPELLIRYENEEAVDDSQLPKDRFSAERLKGVDSTLKIQPAELGDSAVYLCASSSGYLESEAFFGQGTRLTVV.

The chain links TRBV7-2 to TRBJ1-2; D not certain. The germline CDR1 and CDR2 sequences are SGHTA and FQGNSA. This CDR3 is built from 14 residues. The V end lost 0 bases, the J end lost 5 bases, and 10 bases lay between the germline ends. The CDR3 DNA reads as TGTGCCAGCAGCTTAGCGAGGCCCCAATATGGCTACACCTTC. It translates to CASSLARPQYGYTF.

This chain uses TRBV3-1 (or the pseudogene TRBV3-2) with TRBJ2-2, with TRBD2 matching over 12 bases. Germline trimming cut 0 bases from V and 4 bases from J; bases unmatched to any gene: 6. Per germline, CDR1 LGHDT and CDR2 YNNKEL (reference sequence). This CDR3 is 18 amino acids long. CDR3 sequence reads: CASSQDGLAGPGTGELFF. The CDR3 DNA sequence: TGTGCCAGCAGCCAAGATGGACTAGCGGGGCCGGGCACCGGGGAGCTGTTTTTT.

The gene calls are TRBV27 and TRBJ2-7; the match to TRBD2 covers 8 bases. V lost 6 bases, J lost 0 bases, and 19 bases stayed unmatched. The CDR3 sequence is 19 residues long. CDR1 is MNHEY and CDR2 is SMNVEV in the germline V gene (reference sequence). Here the CDR3 DNA reads TGTGCCAGCAGCCCACTGGGGGGCCCGGGAGGGAAGAGCTCCTACGAGCAGTACGTC. Residues: CASSPLGGPGGKSSYEQYV.

The chain recombines TRBV5-8 with TRBJ1-4; D is perhaps TRBD1 (6 bases). Between the trimmed V and J ends, which lost 0 bases and 6 bases, there was a span of 12 bases. The CDR3 sequence is 15 residues long. Germline V gene lookup returns CDR1 SGHTS and CDR2 YDEGEE. CDR3 DNA: TGTGCCAGCAGCTTGGAGGTGACAGGAGATGAAAAACTGTTTTTT. This translates into CASSLEVTGDEKLFF. The full variable domain, rest sourced from reference TRBV5-8 and TRBJ1-4, is EAGVTQSPTHLIKTRGQQATLRCSPISGHTSVYWYQQALGLGLQFLLWYDEGEERNRGNFPPRFSGRQFPNYSSELNVNALELEDSALYLCASSLEVTGDEKLFFGSGTQLSVL.

The J gene is TRBJ2-1, the V gene TRBV15; 13 nucleotides match TRBD2. The CDR3 length is 17 residues. CDR1 and CDR2 (germline): LNHNV, YYDKDF (reference sequence). J lost 1 base, V lost 2 bases, and 2 bases had no gene match. The CDR3 loop is CATSRQLAGGSYNEQFF. The CDR3 nucleotides are TGTGCCACCAGCAGACAACTAGCGGGGGGGTCCTACAATGAGCAGTTCTTC.

The rearrangement joins TRBV12-3 or TRBV12-4 to TRBJ1-1, with a weak D call TRBD1 (5 bases). The CDR3 has 12 amino acids. The ends were cut back, 4 bases at V and 8 bases at J, with 11 bases in the middle. Here the CDR3 reads CASSYINREAFF. The CDR3 DNA follows: TGTGCCAGCAGTTATATTAACAGGGAAGCTTTCTTT.

Only a few counts were recorded for this clone. The chain couples TRBV7-9 to TRBJ2-7; 8 positions match TRBD1. This CDR3 comprises 17 residues. The germline CDR1 and CDR2 sequences are SEHNR and FQNEAQ (reference sequence). V shed 4 bases, J shed 5 bases, and the junction held 16 bases outside the gene matches. The CDR3 loop reads CASSSTRGDRGFHEQYF. CDR3 coding DNA: TGTGCCAGCAGCTCAACGCGAGGTGACAGGGGTTTTCACGAGCAGTACTTC.

This chain uses TRBV21-1 with TRBJ1-1; the DNA was not used to check the table's D call, TRBD1. TRBV21-1 is reported as a pseudogene. The CDR3 runs to 16 residues. The CDR3, as DNA: TGTGCCAGCAGCACCGTTGGCAGGCCAGTGAACACTGAAGCTTTCTTT. It encodes CASSTVGRPVNTEAFF.

This clone was detected only once. The chain combines TRBV5-5 with TRBJ2-2; D gene unclear. This CDR3 region has 16 residues. Trimming cost V 0 bases and J 0 bases, with 9 bases left between them. CDR1 is SGHKS, CDR2 YYEKEE, per germline (reference sequence). In nucleotides, the CDR3 is TGTGCCAGCAGCTTGGTGCTCTACTCGAACACCGGGGAGCTGTTTTTT. Amino acids: CASSLVLYSNTGELFF.

The gene calls are TRBV7-8 and TRBJ1-1; TRBD1 matches 10 bases. This CDR3 is built from 15 residues. V was clipped by 5 bases and J by 1 base; unmatched bases: 4. Per the germline V gene, CDR1 is SGHVS and CDR2 is FQNEAQ. The CDR3 is CASSARQGANTEAFF. Here the CDR3 DNA reads TGTGCCAGCAGCGCCAGACAGGGGGCGAACACTGAAGCTTTCTTT.

This chain links TRBV7-9 with TRBJ2-5, with D perhaps matching TRBD2 (6 bases). From germline, CDR1 is SEHNR and CDR2 FQNEAQ (reference sequence). This CDR3 spans 15 amino acids. Trimming stripped 5 bases from V and 0 bases from J, with 13 bases between. CDR3 nucleotide sequence: TGTGCCAGCAGCCGAGTCGCGGGGTACCAAGAGACCCAGTACTTC. This codes for CASSRVAGYQETQYF.

The chain joins TRBV10-3 to TRBJ2-5, with 10 bases aligning to TRBD1. Germline-derived CDR1 and CDR2 are ENHRY and SYGVKD. Unmatched junction bases numbered 8, after V lost 8 bases and J lost 5 bases. This CDR3 is built from 14 residues. The CDR3 loop reads CAIRKTGGLETQYF. CDR3 coding DNA: TGTGCCATCCGTAAGACAGGGGGCCTTGAGACCCAGTACTTC.

The rearrangement links TRBV19 to TRBJ2-6, with 12 nucleotides matching TRBD1. The CDR3 extends over 17 amino acids. V lost 9 bases, J lost 0 bases, and 6 bases stayed unmatched. Germline V CDR1 and CDR2: LNHDA, SQIVND (reference sequence). The CDR3 DNA sequence: TGTGCCAGCTACCGGGGACAGGGGGCCTCTGGGGCCAACGTCCTGACTTTC. Protein sequence: CASYRGQGASGANVLTF.

The chain carries TRBV19 and TRBJ1-1, with D possibly TRBD1 on 5 matching bases. Germline CDR1 LNHDA, CDR2 SQIVND (reference sequence). The CDR3 consists of 15 residues. V was pared by 7 bases and J by 4 bases, with 19 bases between. CDR3 amino acids: CASNPHGGAPTEAFF. The CDR3 DNA reads TGTGCCAGTAACCCTCACGGTGGGGCCCCCACTGAAGCTTTCTTT.

CDR3 sequence (DNA): TGCGCCAGCAGCCCGGCGCAGGGGGATACGCAGTATTTT. It specifies CASSPAQGDTQYF. The rearrangement links TRBV5-1 to TRBJ2-3; TRBD1 is a possible D gene (6 bases). Germline CDR1 SGHRS, CDR2 YFSETQ. This CDR3 has 13 residues. Trimming pared 4 bases from V and 6 bases from J, leaving 12 bases between. The whole variable domain, remainder taken from reference TRBV5-1 and TRBJ2-3, is KAGVTQTPRYLIKTRGQQVTLSCSPISGHRSVSWYQQTPGQGLQFLFEYFSETQRNKGNFPGRFSGRQFSNSRSEMNVSTLELGDSALYLCASSPAQGDTQYFGPGTRLTVL.

This clone was counted only a few times. This chain connects TRBV5-1 to TRBJ1-1; D is unclear. CDR3 length: 15 residues. The V gene lost 4 bases and the J gene lost 0 bases, with 13 bases spanning the gap. The germline CDR1 and CDR2 sequences are SGHRS and YFSETQ. This chain's CDR3 is CASSQFEGMNTEAFF. The CDR3 DNA reads as TGCGCCAGCAGCCAGTTTGAGGGCATGAACACTGAAGCTTTCTTT.

The genes are TRBV24-1 and TRBJ2-4; D may be TRBD1 (6 bases). The germline V gene has CDR1 KGHDR and CDR2 SFDVKD. V lost 4 bases to trimming and J lost 6 bases, with 15 bases between them. The CDR3 runs to 15 residues. The CDR3: CATSDSNRAGNIQYF. The CDR3 DNA sequence: TGTGCCACCAGTGACAGCAACAGGGCTGGAAACATTCAGTACTTC.

The V and J genes are TRBV27 and TRBJ2-3; 8 nucleotides match TRBD2. In germline, CDR1 is MNHEY, CDR2 SMNVEV (reference sequence). This CDR3 has 15 residues. The J segment lost 2 bases and the V segment lost 6 bases, leaving 7 bases of the junction unmatched. CDR3 DNA sequence: TGTGCCAGCAGAGCGATAGCGGGGTACACAGATACGCAGTATTTT. It specifies CASRAIAGYTDTQYF.

The chain joins TRBV3-1 (or the pseudogene TRBV3-2) to TRBJ1-6, with 9 bases fitting TRBD1. The CDR3 runs 15 residues. The germline V gene encodes CDR1 LGHDT and CDR2 YNNKEL (reference sequence). V lost 5 bases, J lost 8 bases, and 7 bases stayed unmatched. The CDR3 bases are TGTGCCAGCAGCAGGCGGGGACAGGGCTATTCACCCCTCCACTTT. It is translated as CASSRRGQGYSPLHF.

CDR3 sequence (DNA): TGTGCCAGCAGTGACCCCACTAGCGGGAGAGCCAAAGCAGAATACGAGCAGTACGTC. Protein: CASSDPTSGRAKAEYEQYV. The V and J genes are TRBV6-4 and TRBJ2-7; TRBD2 aligns across 11 bases. Germline-derived CDR1 and CDR2 are MRHNA and SNTAGT. Trimming took 2 bases from V and 4 from J; bases not matched to a gene: 16. There are 19 residues in the CDR3.

The genes are TRBV7-6 and TRBJ1-2; D is possibly TRBD1 (5 bases). Germline V gives CDR1 SGHVS, CDR2 FNYEAQ. The V and J ends lost 1 base and 6 bases respectively, with 6 bases between them. The CDR3 loop spans 12 amino acids. The CDR3 DNA follows: TGTGCCAGCAGCTTAGAGGGGAATGGCTACACCTTC. This translates into CASSLEGNGYTF.

This chain connects TRBV19 to TRBJ1-3; 8 bases map to TRBD1. The length of the CDR3 is 18 residues. Losses at the gene ends were 4 bases for V and 0 bases for J; bases not matched to a gene: 11. Germline CDR1 and CDR2: LNHDA and SQIVND (reference sequence). The CDR3: CASSTSPGQVFSGNTIYF. CDR3 nucleotides: TGTGCCAGTAGTACCTCACCGGGACAGGTGTTCTCTGGAAACACCATATATTTT.